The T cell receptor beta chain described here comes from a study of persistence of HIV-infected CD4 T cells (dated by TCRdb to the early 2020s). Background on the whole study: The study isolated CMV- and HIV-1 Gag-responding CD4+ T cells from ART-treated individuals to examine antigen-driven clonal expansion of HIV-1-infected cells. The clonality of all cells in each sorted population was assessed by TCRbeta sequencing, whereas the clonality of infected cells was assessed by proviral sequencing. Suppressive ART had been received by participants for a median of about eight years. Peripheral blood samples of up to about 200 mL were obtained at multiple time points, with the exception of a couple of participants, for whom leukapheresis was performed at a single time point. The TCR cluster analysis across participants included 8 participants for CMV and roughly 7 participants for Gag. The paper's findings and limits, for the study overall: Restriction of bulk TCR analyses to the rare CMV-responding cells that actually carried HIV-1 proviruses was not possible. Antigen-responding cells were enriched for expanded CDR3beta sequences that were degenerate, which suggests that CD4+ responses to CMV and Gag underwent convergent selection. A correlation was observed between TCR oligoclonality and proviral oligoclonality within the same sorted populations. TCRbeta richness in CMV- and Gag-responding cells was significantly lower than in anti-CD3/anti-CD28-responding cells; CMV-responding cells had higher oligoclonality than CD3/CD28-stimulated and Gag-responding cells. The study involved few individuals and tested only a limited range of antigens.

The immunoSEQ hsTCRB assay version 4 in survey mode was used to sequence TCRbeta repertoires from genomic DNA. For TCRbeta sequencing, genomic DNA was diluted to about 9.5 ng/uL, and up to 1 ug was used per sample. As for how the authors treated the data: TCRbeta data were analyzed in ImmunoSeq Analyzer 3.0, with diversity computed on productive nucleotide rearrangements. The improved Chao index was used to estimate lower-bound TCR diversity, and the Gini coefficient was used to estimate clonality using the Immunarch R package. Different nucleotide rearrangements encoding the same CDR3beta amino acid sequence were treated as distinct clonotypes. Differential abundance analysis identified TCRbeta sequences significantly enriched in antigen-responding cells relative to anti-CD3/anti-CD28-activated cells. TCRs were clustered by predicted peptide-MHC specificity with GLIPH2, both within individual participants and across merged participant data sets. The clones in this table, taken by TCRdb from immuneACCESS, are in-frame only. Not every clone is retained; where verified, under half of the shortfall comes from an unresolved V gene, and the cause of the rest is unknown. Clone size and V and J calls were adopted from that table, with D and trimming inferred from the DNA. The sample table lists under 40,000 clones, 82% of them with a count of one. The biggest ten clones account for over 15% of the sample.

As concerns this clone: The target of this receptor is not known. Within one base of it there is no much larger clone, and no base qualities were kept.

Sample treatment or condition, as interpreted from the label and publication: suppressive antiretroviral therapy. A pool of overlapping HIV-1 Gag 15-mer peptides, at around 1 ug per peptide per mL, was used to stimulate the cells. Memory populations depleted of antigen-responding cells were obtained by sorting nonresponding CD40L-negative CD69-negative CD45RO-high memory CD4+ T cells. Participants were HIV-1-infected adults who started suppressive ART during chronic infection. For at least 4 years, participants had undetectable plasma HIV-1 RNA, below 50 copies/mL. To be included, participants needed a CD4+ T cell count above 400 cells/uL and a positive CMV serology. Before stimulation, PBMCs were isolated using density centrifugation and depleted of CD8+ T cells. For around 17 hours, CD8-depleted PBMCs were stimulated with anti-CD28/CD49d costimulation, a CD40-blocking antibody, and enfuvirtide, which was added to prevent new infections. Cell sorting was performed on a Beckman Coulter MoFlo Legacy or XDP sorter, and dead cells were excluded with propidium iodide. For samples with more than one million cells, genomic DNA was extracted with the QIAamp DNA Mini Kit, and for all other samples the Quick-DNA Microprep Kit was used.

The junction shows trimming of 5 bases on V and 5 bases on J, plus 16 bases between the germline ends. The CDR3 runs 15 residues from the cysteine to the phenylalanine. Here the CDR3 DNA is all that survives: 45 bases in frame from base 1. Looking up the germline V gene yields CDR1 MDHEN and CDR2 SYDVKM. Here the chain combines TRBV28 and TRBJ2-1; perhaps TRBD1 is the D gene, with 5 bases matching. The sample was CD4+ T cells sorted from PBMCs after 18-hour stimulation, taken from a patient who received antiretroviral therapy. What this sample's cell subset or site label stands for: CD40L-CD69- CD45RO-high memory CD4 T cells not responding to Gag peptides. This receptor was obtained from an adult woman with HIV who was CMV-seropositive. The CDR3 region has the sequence CASSTPGKGDNEQFF. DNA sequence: TGTGCCAGCAGTACTCCAGGGAAAGGTGACAATGAGCAGTTCTTC. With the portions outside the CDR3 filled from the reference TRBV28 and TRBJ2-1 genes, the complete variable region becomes DVKVTQSSRYLVKRTGEKVFLECVQDMDHENMFWYRQDPGLGLRLIYFSYDVKMKEKGDIPEGYSVSREKKERFSLILESASTNQTSMYLCASSTPGKGDNEQFFGPGTRLTVL.